These 32 T cell receptor beta chains originate from one sample sequenced in a study of OX40 agonist ivuxolimab in advanced cancers. Data came from immunoSEQ multiplex PCR; TCRdb stores just in-frame clones and leaves some out. The repertoire includes about 28,000 clones, approximately 84% of them detected once, and roughly 15% sits in the top ten. Material: CD4+ or CD8+ T cells sorted from blood, obtained in a trial of the OX40 agonist ivuxolimab. All receptors come from an adult with an advanced solid tumor such as melanoma, head and neck, liver or kidney cancer.

The chain couples TRBV5-5 to TRBJ2-5, with TRBD1 identical over 12 bases. This CDR3 comprises 14 residues. CDR1 is SGHKS and CDR2 is YYEKEE in the germline V gene (reference sequence). V gave up 3 bases and J gave up 4 bases; unmatched junction bases: 1. Written as DNA, the CDR3 is TGTGCCAGCAGCTGGGGACAGGGGGCAGAGACCCAGTACTTC. This gives the protein CASSWGQGAETQYF. The whole variable domain, filled in from reference TRBV5-5 and TRBJ2-5, reads DAGVTQSPTHLIKTRGQQVTLRCSPISGHKSVSWYQQVLGQGPQFIFQYYEKEERGRGNFPDRFSARQFPNYSSELNVNALLLGDSALYLCASSWGQGAETQYFGPGTRLLVL.

This rearrangement joins TRBV29-1 to TRBJ2-4; 7 bases match TRBD1. There are 18 residues in the CDR3. Germline trimming cut 7 bases from V and 2 bases from J; bases unmatched to any gene: 20. Per the germline V gene, CDR1 is SQVTM and CDR2 is ANQGSEA. The CDR3 DNA sequence: TGCAGCGCTATTCACCCAGACAGGGTCTGGCCGTCCAAAAACATTCAGTACTTC. This gives the protein CSAIHPDRVWPSKNIQYF. The full variable domain, its missing parts supplied by reference TRBV29-1 and TRBJ2-4, is SAVISQKPSRDICQRGTSLTIQCQVDSQVTMMFWYRQQPGQSLTLIATANQGSEATYESGFVIDKFPISRPNLTFSTLTVSNMSPEDSSIYLCSAIHPDRVWPSKNIQYFGAGTRLSVL.

This clone was seen more than once but under ten times. This sequence joins TRBV19 and TRBJ1-5; 8 bases are a match to TRBD1. V was clipped by 6 bases and J by 2 bases; unmatched bases: 6. The CDR3 is made up of 15 amino acids. In germline, CDR1 is LNHDA, CDR2 SQIVND (reference sequence). The CDR3 coding sequence is TGTGCCAGTAGCAAGTGGGGACAGGGCAATCAGCCCCAGCATTTT. As protein: CASSKWGQGNQPQHF.

The chain uses TRBV28 and TRBJ2-7; D call uncertain. Germline assignment: CDR1 MDHEN and CDR2 SYDVKM. The CDR3 contains 14 residues. V shed 2 bases and J shed 5 bases, with 13 bases lying between them. The CDR3 region has the DNA TGTGCCAGCAGTTTAAAAGTGCCCCTCCACGAGCAGTACTTC. Translated, it gives CASSLKVPLHEQYF.

The rearrangement uses TRBV10-3 and TRBJ2-5; TRBD2 is a possible D gene (6 bases). V gave up 7 bases and J gave up 4 bases, with 13 bases separating them. From germline, CDR1 is ENHRY and CDR2 SYGVKD. The CDR3 contains 13 residues. The CDR3 loop reads CAIKPEGRETQYF. The DNA of the CDR3 is TGTGCCATCAAGCCGGAGGGGCGAGAGACCCAGTACTTC.

V gene TRBV5-4 combines with J gene TRBJ1-4; D gene unclear. Deletions cut 0 bases from V and 5 bases from J, with 11 bases between. Germline CDR1 is SGHNT and CDR2 is YYREEE (reference sequence). CDR3 length equals 15 residues. Here the CDR3 reads CASSLALGENEKLFF. Written as DNA, the CDR3 is TGTGCCAGCAGCTTGGCCTTGGGAGAAAATGAAAAACTGTTTTTT.

The chain has TRBV7-9 and TRBJ2-1; 7 nucleotides agree with TRBD1. The CDR3 consists of 16 residues. In germline, CDR1 is SEHNR, CDR2 FQNEAQ (reference sequence). V lost 4 bases and J lost 2; bases outside the gene matches: 8. The DNA of the CDR3 is TGTGCCAGCAGCTCACAACGGGACAGTACCTACAATGAGCAGTTCTTC. Translating gives CASSSQRDSTYNEQFF.

The rearrangement links TRBV19 to TRBJ2-7, with a possible D match to TRBD1 (5 bases). The germline gives CDR1 LNHDA, CDR2 SQIVND (reference sequence). The CDR3 totals 13 residues. The ends were cut back, 2 bases at V and 5 bases at J, with 10 bases in the middle. The CDR3 loop is CASSIWQGDEQYF. The CDR3 region has the DNA TGTGCCAGTAGTATATGGCAGGGTGACGAGCAGTACTTC. Full variable domain (remainder filled in from reference TRBV19 and TRBJ2-7): DGGITQSPKYLFRKEGQNVTLSCEQNLNHDAMYWYRQDPGQGLRLIYYSQIVNDFQKGDIAEGYSVSREKKESFPLTVTSAQKNPTAFYLCASSIWQGDEQYFGPGTRLTVT.

The chain carries TRBV16 and TRBJ1-3; TRBD1 agrees at 7 bases. Per the germline V gene, CDR1 is KGHSY and CDR2 is FQNENV. The CDR3 is made up of 15 amino acids. V shed 4 bases, J shed 0 bases, and the junction held 3 bases outside the gene matches. Here the CDR3 reads CASSLGQSSGNTIYF. In nucleotides, the CDR3 is TGTGCCAGCAGCCTGGGACAGTCCTCTGGAAACACCATATATTTT.

The chain carries TRBV6-6 and TRBJ2-1; TRBD2 might be the D (5 bases). Germline assignment: CDR1 MNHNY and CDR2 SVGAGI (reference sequence). V lost 4 bases to trimming and J lost 9 bases, with 10 bases between them. CDR3 length: 12 amino acids. The CDR3 sequence: CASSFPSGEQFF. In DNA form, the CDR3 reads TGTGCCAGCAGTTTCCCCAGCGGTGAGCAGTTCTTC.

The chain links TRBV2 to TRBJ2-2, with TRBD2 matching over 9 bases. The CDR3 sequence is 15 residues long. Losses at the gene ends were 6 bases for V and 7 bases for J; bases not matched to a gene: 9. Germline CDR1 reads SNHLY; CDR2 reads FYNNEI. Written as DNA, the CDR3 is TGTGCCAGCAGCCTTAGCGGGAGCCCAAACGGGGAGCTGTTTTTT. This gives the protein CASSLSGSPNGELFF.

The rearrangement links TRBV14 to TRBJ2-7; 7 bases line up with TRBD2. The length of the CDR3 is 15 residues. Germline V lookup: CDR1 SGHDN, CDR2 FVKESK. The V and J ends lost 5 bases and 5 bases, in that order; junction bases with no gene match: 12. In DNA form, the CDR3 reads TGTGCCAGCAGCAGAGGGGCGGGAGTCCTCAACGAGCAGTACTTC. It specifies CASSRGAGVLNEQYF.

This chain uses TRBV27 with TRBJ2-1, with 7 bases lining up with TRBD1. There are 16 residues in the CDR3. J was trimmed by 5 bases and V by 6 bases; bases with no gene match: 13. CDR1 is MNHEY, CDR2 SMNVEV, per germline (reference sequence). The CDR3 is CASRRETGDANNEQFF. CDR3 coding DNA: TGTGCCAGCAGGCGAGAAACAGGGGACGCCAACAATGAGCAGTTCTTC.

The J gene is TRBJ2-7, the V gene TRBV15; D perhaps matches TRBD1 (6 bases). This CDR3 has 14 amino acids. V lost 4 bases, J lost 2 bases, and 12 bases lay in between. CDR1 LNHNV and CDR2 YYDKDF come from the germline V gene (reference sequence). The CDR3 DNA sequence: TGTGCCACCAGCACCGGGACATCAACCTACGAGCAGTACTTC. It encodes CATSTGTSTYEQYF.

J is TRBJ1-2 and V is TRBV5-4; the D gene is possibly TRBD1 (5 bases). Trimming pared 5 bases from V and 3 bases from J, leaving 11 bases between. The CDR3 extends over 13 amino acids. Germline V gene sequence: CDR1 SGHNT, CDR2 YYREEE (reference sequence). CDR3 protein: CASRQTEDYGYTF. In nucleotides, the CDR3 is TGTGCCAGCAGACAGACAGAAGACTATGGCTACACCTTC.

The gene calls are TRBV9 and TRBJ1-2; D ambiguous. The CDR3 runs to 15 residues. CDR1 and CDR2 (germline): SGDLS, YYNGEE. V was pared by 4 bases and J by 4 bases, with 17 bases between. The DNA of the CDR3 is TGTGCCAGCAGCCCCGCGGTTGAGCGCCGCTATGGCTACACCTTC. This sequence encodes CASSPAVERRYGYTF.

The gene calls are TRBV2 and TRBJ2-7; weak D call: TRBD2 (6 bases). The germline V gene has CDR1 SNHLY and CDR2 FYNNEI. The CDR3 runs 17 residues. V was trimmed by 5 bases and J by 2 bases, leaving 22 bases between them. The DNA for the CDR3 is TGTGCCAGCAGTCCACGGGCTGCTATCGCGGGACCCTACGAGCAGTACTTC. This codes for CASSPRAAIAGPYEQYF. The full variable domain, rest sourced from reference TRBV2 and TRBJ2-7, is EPEVTQTPSHQVTQMGQEVILRCVPISNHLYFYWYRQILGQKVEFLVSFYNNEISEKSEIFDDQFSVERPDGSNFTLKIRSTKLEDSAMYFCASSPRAAIAGPYEQYFGPGTRLTVT.

This clone was seen once. The genes are TRBV5-1 and TRBJ2-7; 7 nucleotides line up with TRBD2. Germline V gives CDR1 SGHRS, CDR2 YFSETQ. The CDR3 is made up of 15 amino acids. V lost 1 base, J lost 6 bases, and 10 bases stayed unmatched. The CDR3 is CASSLSQVPGGEQYF. DNA for the CDR3: TGCGCCAGCAGCTTGTCGCAGGTGCCGGGGGGCGAGCAGTACTTC. Combining the CDR3 with reference TRBV5-1 and TRBJ2-7 gives the whole variable domain KAGVTQTPRYLIKTRGQQVTLSCSPISGHRSVSWYQQTPGQGLQFLFEYFSETQRNKGNFPGRFSGRQFSNSRSEMNVSTLELGDSALYLCASSLSQVPGGEQYFGPGTRLTVT.

The rearrangement uses TRBV2 and TRBJ2-2, with D perhaps matching TRBD2 (6 bases). The CDR3 runs to 15 residues. CDR1 SNHLY and CDR2 FYNNEI come from the germline V gene. The V end lost 3 bases, the J end lost 1 base, and 9 bases lay between the germline ends. CDR3 coding DNA: TGTGCCAGCAGTGATACTAGCTGGAACACCGGGGAGCTGTTTTTT. Protein: CASSDTSWNTGELFF.

Concerning this clone: One junction end does not reproduce the germline sequence, and a read error may be involved. The CDR3 loop is CASSLGLAGDNEQFF. The DNA of the CDR3 is TGTGCCAGCAGTTTAGGACTAGCGGGAGACAATGAGCAGTTCTTC. The V and J genes are TRBV7-9 and TRBJ2-1, with 13 bases fitting TRBD2. This CDR3 region has 15 residues. From germline, CDR1 is SEHNR and CDR2 FQNEAQ (reference sequence).

This clone showed up just once. This rearrangement joins TRBV9 to TRBJ2-1; TRBD2 matches 10 bases. The CDR3 totals 16 residues. The germline V gene has CDR1 SGDLS and CDR2 YYNGEE. J lost 7 bases, V lost 0 bases, and 7 bases had no gene match. The CDR3 loop is CASSVVLAGWENEQFF. In DNA form, the CDR3 reads TGTGCCAGCAGCGTAGTACTAGCGGGATGGGAAAATGAGCAGTTCTTC.

The V and J genes are TRBV9 and TRBJ2-1; D might be TRBD2 (5 bases). This CDR3 contains 16 residues. Trimming took off 0 bases at V and 8 bases at J, with 18 bases between the two ends. Germline CDR1 and CDR2: SGDLS and YYNGEE. DNA for the CDR3: TGTGCCAGCAGCGTAGCTACAGCCCCGGGGTCTGATGAGCAGTTCTTC. Translating it yields CASSVATAPGSDEQFF.

The chain has TRBV4-2 and TRBJ2-7, with TRBD2 matching 12 bases. The CDR3 consists of 16 residues. The J segment lost 1 base and the V segment lost 4 bases, leaving 5 bases of the junction unmatched. Germline V gives CDR1 LGHNA, CDR2 YNFKEQ. The CDR3 here is CASSLETSGRSYEQYF. DNA of the CDR3: TGTGCCAGCAGCCTAGAGACTAGCGGGAGATCCTACGAGCAGTACTTC.

This clone was detected only a few times. V is TRBV14 and J is TRBJ2-1, with D unresolved. The CDR3 contains 13 residues. V lost 1 base to trimming and J lost 8 bases, with 9 bases between them. The germline CDR1 and CDR2 sequences are SGHDN and FVKESK. The CDR3 loop is CASSQGHWDEQFF. The DNA of the CDR3 is TGTGCCAGCAGCCAAGGGCACTGGGATGAGCAGTTCTTC. The entire variable domain, with the rest obtained from reference TRBV14 and TRBJ2-1, is as follows: EAGVTQFPSHSVIEKGQTVTLRCDPISGHDNLYWYRRVMGKEIKFLLHFVKESKQDESGMPNNRFLAERTGGTYSTLKVQPAELEDSGVYFCASSQGHWDEQFFGPGTRLTVL.

This clone was picked up one time. V gene TRBV6-5 combines with J gene TRBJ2-1, with TRBD2 matching over 13 bases. The CDR3 totals 16 residues. Unmatched junction bases numbered 3, after V lost 0 bases and J lost 7 bases. In germline, CDR1 is MNHEY, CDR2 SVGAGI. The CDR3 DNA reads as TGTGCCAGCAGTTACTCGGGACTAGCGGGGCTGAATGAGCAGTTCTTC. As protein: CASSYSGLAGLNEQFF.

This clone was detected only once. The rearrangement links TRBV7-6 to TRBJ2-2; the D gene is possibly TRBD1 (6 bases). CDR1 SGHVS and CDR2 FNYEAQ come from the germline V gene. Trimming left V 1 base short and J 0 bases short, with 18 bases between. The CDR3 extends over 19 amino acids. In DNA, the CDR3 is TGTGCCAGCAGCTTAGACGTAAATAGACAGGTTGCGAACACCGGGGAGCTGTTTTTT. Its protein product is CASSLDVNRQVANTGELFF.

This chain uses TRBV9 with TRBJ2-1; D unclear. V lost 4 bases and J 3 bases, leaving 5 bases between the germline ends. The germline V gene encodes CDR1 SGDLS and CDR2 YYNGEE. This CDR3 comprises 12 residues. The CDR3: CASSPDYNEQFF. CDR3 nucleotides: TGTGCCAGCAGCCCCGACTACAATGAGCAGTTCTTC.

The CDR3 DNA reads as TGTGCCAGCAGCGTATTCGGGACTAGCGGGACTATGAACACCGGGGAGCTGTTTTTT. Its protein is CASSVFGTSGTMNTGELFF. V gene TRBV9 combines with J gene TRBJ2-2; 13 bases align to TRBD2. Trimming removed 1 base from V and 1 base from J; junction bases left unmatched: 7. The length of the CDR3 is 19 residues. CDR1 is SGDLS and CDR2 is YYNGEE in the germline V gene.

This rearrangement joins TRBV11-3 to TRBJ1-3, with D perhaps TRBD1 (5 bases). The CDR3 extends over 15 amino acids. Trimming removed 2 bases from V and 4 bases from J, with 12 bases in between. The germline gives CDR1 SGHNT, CDR2 YENEEA. DNA of the CDR3: TGTGCCAGCAGCTTATTGAGGGGTTCGGGAAACACCATATATTTT. The encoded protein is CASSLLRGSGNTIYF. Complete variable domain (other parts from reference TRBV11-3 and TRBJ1-3): EAGVVQSPRYKIIEKKQPVAFWCNPISGHNTLYWYLQNLGQGPELLIRYENEEAVDDSQLPKDRFSAERLKGVDSTLKIQPAELGDSAVYLCASSLLRGSGNTIYFGEGSWLTVV.

J is TRBJ1-4 and V is TRBV28, with D hard to call. Germline V gene sequence: CDR1 MDHEN, CDR2 SYDVKM. The germline V and J ends were trimmed by 0 bases and 5 bases, with 4 bases remaining between them. This CDR3 comprises 13 residues. CDR3 amino acids: CASSLWRNEKLFF. The CDR3, as DNA: TGTGCCAGCAGTTTATGGAGGAATGAAAAACTGTTTTTT.

The genes are TRBV7-3 and TRBJ2-2; D gene unclear. CDR3 length equals 14 residues. V was cut by 5 bases and J by 4 bases, with 11 bases left in between. The germline CDR1 and CDR2 sequences are SGHTA and FQGTGA. The CDR3 region has the DNA TGTGCCAGCAGCCCCGTGGACGGCACCGGGGAGCTGTTTTTT. It translates to CASSPVDGTGELFF.

V is TRBV13 and J is TRBJ1-2; TRBD1 might be the D (5 bases). V was trimmed by 3 bases and J by 5 bases, leaving 10 bases between them. This CDR3 is built from 13 residues. Germline lookup yields CDR1 PRHDT and CDR2 FYEKMQ (reference sequence). CDR3 nucleotides: TGTGCCAGCAGCTTGAGGGGAGTGTATGGCTACACCTTC. Its translation: CASSLRGVYGYTF.